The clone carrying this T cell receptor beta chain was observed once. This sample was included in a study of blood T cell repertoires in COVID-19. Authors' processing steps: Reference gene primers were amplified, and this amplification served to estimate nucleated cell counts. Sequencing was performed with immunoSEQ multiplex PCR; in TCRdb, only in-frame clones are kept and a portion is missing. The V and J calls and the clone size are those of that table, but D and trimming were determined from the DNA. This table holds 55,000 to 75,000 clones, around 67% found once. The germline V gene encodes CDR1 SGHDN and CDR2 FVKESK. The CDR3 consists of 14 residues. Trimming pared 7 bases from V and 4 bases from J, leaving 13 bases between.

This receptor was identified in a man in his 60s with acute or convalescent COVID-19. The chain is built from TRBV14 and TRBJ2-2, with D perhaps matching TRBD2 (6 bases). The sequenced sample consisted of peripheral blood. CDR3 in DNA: TGTGCCAGCACCCCCAGACTAGGCACCGGGGAGCTGTTTTTT. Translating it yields CASTPRLGTGELFF.